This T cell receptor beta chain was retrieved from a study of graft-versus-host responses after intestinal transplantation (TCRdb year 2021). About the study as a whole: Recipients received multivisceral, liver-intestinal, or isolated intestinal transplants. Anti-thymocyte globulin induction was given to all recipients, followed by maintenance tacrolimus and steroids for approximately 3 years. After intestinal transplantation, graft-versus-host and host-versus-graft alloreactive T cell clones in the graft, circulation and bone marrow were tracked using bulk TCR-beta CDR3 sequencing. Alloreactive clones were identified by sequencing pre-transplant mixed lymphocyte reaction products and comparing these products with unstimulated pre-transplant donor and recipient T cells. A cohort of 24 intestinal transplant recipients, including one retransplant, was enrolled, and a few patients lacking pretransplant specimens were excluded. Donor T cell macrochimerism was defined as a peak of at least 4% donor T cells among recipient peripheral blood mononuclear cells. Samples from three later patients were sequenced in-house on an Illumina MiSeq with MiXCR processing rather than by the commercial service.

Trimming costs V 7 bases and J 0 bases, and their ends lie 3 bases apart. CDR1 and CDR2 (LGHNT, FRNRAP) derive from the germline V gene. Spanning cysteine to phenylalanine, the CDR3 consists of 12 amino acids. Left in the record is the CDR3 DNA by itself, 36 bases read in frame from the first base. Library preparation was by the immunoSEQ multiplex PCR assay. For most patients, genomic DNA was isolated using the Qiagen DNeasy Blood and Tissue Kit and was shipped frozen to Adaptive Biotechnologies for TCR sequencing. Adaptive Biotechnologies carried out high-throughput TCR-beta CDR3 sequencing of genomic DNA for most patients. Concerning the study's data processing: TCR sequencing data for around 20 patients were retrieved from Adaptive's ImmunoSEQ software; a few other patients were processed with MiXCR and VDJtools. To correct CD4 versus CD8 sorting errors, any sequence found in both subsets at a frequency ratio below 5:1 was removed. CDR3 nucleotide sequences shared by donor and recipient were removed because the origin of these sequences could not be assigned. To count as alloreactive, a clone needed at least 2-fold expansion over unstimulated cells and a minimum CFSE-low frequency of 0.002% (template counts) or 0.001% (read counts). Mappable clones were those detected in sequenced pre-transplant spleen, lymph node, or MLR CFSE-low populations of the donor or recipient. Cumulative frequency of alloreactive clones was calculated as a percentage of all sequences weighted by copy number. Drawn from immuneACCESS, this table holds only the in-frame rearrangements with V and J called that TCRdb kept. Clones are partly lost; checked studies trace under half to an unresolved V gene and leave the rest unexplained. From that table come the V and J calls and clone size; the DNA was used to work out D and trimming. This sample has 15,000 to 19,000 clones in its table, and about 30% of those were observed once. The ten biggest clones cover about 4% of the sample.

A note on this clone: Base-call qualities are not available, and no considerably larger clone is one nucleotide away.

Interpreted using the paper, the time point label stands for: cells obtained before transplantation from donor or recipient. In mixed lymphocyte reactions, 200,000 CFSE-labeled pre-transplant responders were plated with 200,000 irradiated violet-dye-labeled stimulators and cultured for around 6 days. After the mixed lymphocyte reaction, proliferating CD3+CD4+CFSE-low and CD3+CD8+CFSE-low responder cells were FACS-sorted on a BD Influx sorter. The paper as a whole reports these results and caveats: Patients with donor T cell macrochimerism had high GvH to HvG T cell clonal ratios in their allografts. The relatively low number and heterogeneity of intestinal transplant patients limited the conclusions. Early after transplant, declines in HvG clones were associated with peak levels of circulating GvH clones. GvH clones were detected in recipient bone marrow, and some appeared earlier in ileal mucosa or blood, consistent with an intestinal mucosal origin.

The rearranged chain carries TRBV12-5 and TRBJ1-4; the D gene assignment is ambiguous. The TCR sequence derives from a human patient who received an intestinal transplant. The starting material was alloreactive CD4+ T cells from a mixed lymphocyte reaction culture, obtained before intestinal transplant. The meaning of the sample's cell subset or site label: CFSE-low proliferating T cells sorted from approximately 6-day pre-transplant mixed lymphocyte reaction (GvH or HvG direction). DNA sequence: TGTGCTAGTGCCACAACTAATGAAAAACTGTTTTTT. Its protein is CASATTNEKLFF.